The clone carrying this T cell receptor (beta chain) was counted many times. Its antigen remains unknown. This sample stems from a study of response to subunit inactivated influenza vaccine. Overall study results and limits: The authors suggested that every seasonal influenza vaccination recruits few new T cells.

TCRdb re-called the RT-PCR reads with MiXCR, one entry per CDR3 protein. The sample has 450,000 to 600,000 distinct CDR3 sequences, roughly 8.2% seen once. The CDR3 loop spans 15 amino acids. Trimming took 3 bases from V and 7 from J; bases not matched to a gene: 9. This receptor was identified in a man aged 50 to 75 who received an inactivated influenza vaccine. The sample in question was PBMCs from blood, obtained less than 30 months after vaccination. This chain uses TRBV12-3 or TRBV12-4 with TRBJ2-1, with 7 nucleotides matching TRBD2. As DNA, the CDR3 is TGTGCCAGCAGTTTCTCTGGCGGGAGTCGTAATGAGCAGTTCTTC. This translates into CASSFSGGSRNEQFF.